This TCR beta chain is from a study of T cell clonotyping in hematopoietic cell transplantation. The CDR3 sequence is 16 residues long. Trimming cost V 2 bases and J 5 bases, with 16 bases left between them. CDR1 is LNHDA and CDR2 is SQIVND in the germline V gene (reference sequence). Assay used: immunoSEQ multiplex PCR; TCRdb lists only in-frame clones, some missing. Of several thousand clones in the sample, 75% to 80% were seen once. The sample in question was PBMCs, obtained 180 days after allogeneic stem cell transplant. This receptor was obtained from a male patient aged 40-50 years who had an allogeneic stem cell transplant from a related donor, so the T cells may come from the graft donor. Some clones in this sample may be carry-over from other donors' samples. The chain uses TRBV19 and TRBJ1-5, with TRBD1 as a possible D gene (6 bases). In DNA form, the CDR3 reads TGTGCCAGTAGTATAAGGTCCACAGGGTCGGATCAGCCCCAGCATTTT. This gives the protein CASSIRSTGSDQPQHF.